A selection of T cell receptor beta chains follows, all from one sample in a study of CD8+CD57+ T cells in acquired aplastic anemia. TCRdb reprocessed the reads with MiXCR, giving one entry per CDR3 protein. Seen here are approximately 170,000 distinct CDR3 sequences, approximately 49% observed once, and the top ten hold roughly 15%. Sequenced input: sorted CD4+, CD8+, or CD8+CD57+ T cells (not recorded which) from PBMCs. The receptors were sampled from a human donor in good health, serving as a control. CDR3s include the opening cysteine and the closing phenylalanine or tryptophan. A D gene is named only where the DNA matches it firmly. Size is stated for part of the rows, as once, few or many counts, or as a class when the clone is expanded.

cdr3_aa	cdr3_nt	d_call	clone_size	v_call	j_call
CASSARQSYGYTF	TGTGCCAGCAGCGCCCGACAGAGCTATGGCTACACCTTC	.	.	TRBV9	TRBJ1-2
CASSSSRNTGELFF	TGTGCCAGCAGTTCGAGCAGGAACACCGGGGAGCTGTTTTTT	.	.	TRBV7-9	TRBJ2-2
CASSYGQDYEQYF	TGTGCCAGCAGTTATGGACAAGACTACGAGCAGTACTTC	.	many	TRBV28	TRBJ2-7
CASSPTGTGLGTEAFF	TGTGCCAGCTCACCAACCGGGACAGGGTTGGGCACTGAAGCTTTCTTT	TRBD1	few	TRBV18	TRBJ1-1
CASSYSDRDSYEQYF	TGTGCCAGCAGTTACTCCGACAGAGACTCCTACGAGCAGTACTTC	.	many	TRBV6-6	TRBJ2-7
CASSHRETLGYGYTF	TGTGCCAGCAGTCACCGAGAGACCCTGGGCTATGGCTACACCTTC	.	.	TRBV9	TRBJ1-2
CASSLDQYYEQYF	TGTGCCAGCAGTTTGGATCAGTACTACGAGCAGTACTTC	.	.	TRBV12-3/TRBV12-4	TRBJ2-7
CATSDRGTGLTYGYTF	TGTGCCACCAGTGACCGGGGGACAGGTTTAACCTATGGCTACACCTTC	TRBD1	many	TRBV24-1	TRBJ1-2
CAITSGVRNEQFF	TGTGCCATCACTAGCGGGGTCAGGAATGAGCAGTTCTTC	TRBD2	many	TRBV10-3	TRBJ2-1
CATSRERTGTQYF	TGTGCCACCAGCAGAGAACGTACGGGTACGCAGTATTTT	.	.	TRBV15	TRBJ2-3
CASSEWRVGGEQYF	TGTGCCAGCAGTGAATGGCGGGTAGGGGGCGAGCAGTACTTC	.	once	TRBV25-1	TRBJ2-7
CASSSGQARDTQYF	TGCGCCAGCAGCTCCGGACAGGCGCGGGATACGCAGTATTTT	TRBD1	many	TRBV5-1	TRBJ2-3
CASSANRGLDNSPLHF	TGTGCCAGCAGCGCAAACAGGGGGTTAGACAATTCACCCCTCCACTTT	TRBD1	.	TRBV9	TRBJ1-6
CASSLEGQGAFRNYGYTF	TGTGCCAGCAGCTTAGAAGGACAGGGGGCTTTTAGGAACTATGGCTACACCTTC	TRBD1	.	TRBV7-2	TRBJ1-2
CASSRWGLLNTIYF	TGTGCCAGCAGCCGCTGGGGACTGCTAAACACCATATATTTT	.	few	TRBV5-6	TRBJ1-3
CASSFQPMSSYNEQFF	TGTGCCAGCAGCTTCCAACCCATGAGCTCCTACAATGAGCAGTTCTTC	.	.	TRBV9	TRBJ2-1
CSARDPGTAGTGGTDTQYF	TGCAGTGCTAGAGATCCTGGGACGGCTGGGACGGGGGGCACAGATACGCAGTATTTT	.	.	TRBV20-1	TRBJ2-3
CASSVFHNTGELFF	TGTGCCAGCAGCGTCTTTCACAACACCGGGGAGCTGTTTTTT	.	many	TRBV9	TRBJ2-2
CASSLGVDYTEAFF	TGCGCCAGCAGCTTGGGAGTAGACTACACTGAAGCTTTCTTT	.	.	TRBV5-1	TRBJ1-1
CASIPRQGGAAFF	TGTGCCAGCATCCCAAGGCAGGGCGGGGCAGCTTTCTTT	.	many	TRBV12-3/TRBV12-4	TRBJ1-1
CASSLALAETQYF	TGTGCCAGCAGCTTAGCTCTAGCGGAGACCCAGTACTTC	.	few	TRBV7-2	TRBJ2-5
CASSSSGTANYGYTF	TGTGCCAGCAGCTCCTCCGGGACAGCTAACTATGGCTACACCTTC	TRBD1	.	TRBV7-2	TRBJ1-2
CASSLAGIGAFF	TGTGCCAGCAGCTTAGCAGGGATAGGGGCTTTCTTT	.	.	TRBV7-2	TRBJ1-1
CASSLGGTF	TGTGCCAGCAGCCTAGGAGGGACTTTC	.	.	TRBV7-2	TRBJ2-6
CASSVGQNEQFF	TGTGCCAGCAGCGTAGGGCAGAATGAGCAGTTCTTC	.	many	TRBV9	TRBJ2-1
CASSPSGRPNYGYTF	TGTGCCAGCAGCCCGTCGGGCAGACCTAACTATGGCTACACCTTC	.	.	TRBV6-4	TRBJ1-2
CASSAGAINQPQHF	TGTGCCAGCAGCGCAGGGGCGATTAATCAGCCCCAGCATTTT	.	.	TRBV14	TRBJ1-5
CSARAPPGQNSPLHF	TGCAGTGCTAGAGCCCCACCGGGACAGAATTCACCCCTCCACTTT	TRBD1	.	TRBV20-1	TRBJ1-6
CASSLMGLNNEQFF	TGTGCCAGCAGCTTAATGGGACTCAACAATGAGCAGTTCTTC	.	many	TRBV7-3	TRBJ2-1
CATSDSGTEETQYF	TGTGCCACCAGTGATTCCGGGACGGAAGAGACCCAGTACTTC	.	.	TRBV24-1	TRBJ2-5
CSARDGGVRTEAFF	TGCAGTGCTAGAGATGGGGGGGTGCGCACTGAAGCTTTCTTT	.	.	TRBV20-1	TRBJ1-1
CASSARGRAVQPQHF	TGTGCCAGCAGCGCCAGGGGCAGGGCAGTACAGCCCCAGCATTTT	.	.	TRBV5-4	TRBJ1-5
CASSVVRISPWSSYNEQFF	TGTGCCAGCAGCGTAGTCAGGATCTCCCCTTGGAGCTCCTATAATGAGCAGTTCTTC	.	.	TRBV9	TRBJ2-1
CASSWGTGGISGNTIYF	TGTGCCAGCAGCTGGGGGACAGGGGGCATCTCTGGAAACACCATATATTTT	TRBD1	many	TRBV7-9	TRBJ1-3
CASSLGTSRLFEQYF	TGTGCCAGCAGCTTAGGGACTAGCAGACTTTTCGAGCAGTACTTC	TRBD2	.	TRBV7-9	TRBJ2-7
CASRTSGGAEETQYF	TGTGCCAGCAGAACTAGCGGGGGGGCAGAAGAGACCCAGTACTTC	TRBD2	many	TRBV7-8	TRBJ2-5
CASSQSQGGNSPLHF	TGTGCCAGCAGTCAGTCACAGGGGGGTAATTCACCCCTCCACTTT	TRBD1	.	TRBV7-2	TRBJ1-6
CASSYVSGANVLTF	TGTGCCAGTAGTTATGTCTCTGGGGCCAACGTCCTGACTTTC	.	.	TRBV19	TRBJ2-6
CASSLISRQETQYF	TGTGCCAGCAGCTTAATCTCCAGGCAAGAGACCCAGTACTTC	.	.	TRBV7-9	TRBJ2-5
CASPGLAAGDTQYF	TGTGCCAGCCCGGGCCTAGCGGCAGGAGATACGCAGTATTTT	TRBD2	.	TRBV2	TRBJ2-3
CASSAQGLSDTQYF	TGTGCCAGCAGCGCACAGGGGCTGAGCGATACGCAGTATTTT	TRBD1	.	TRBV9	TRBJ2-3
CAISESSGGRGGEQYF	TGTGCCATCAGTGAGTCTAGCGGGGGCAGGGGAGGCGAGCAGTACTTC	TRBD2	.	TRBV10-3	TRBJ2-7
CASAGQDSNQPQHF	TGCGCCAGCGCCGGACAGGATAGCAATCAGCCCCAGCATTTT	TRBD1	.	TRBV10-2	TRBJ1-5
CASSFETGLAGDTDTQYF	TGTGCCAGTAGTTTCGAGACAGGACTAGCTGGGGACACAGATACGCAGTATTTT	TRBD2	.	TRBV19	TRBJ2-3
CASSLVEGGTNYGYTF	TGTGCCAGCAGCTTAGTGGAGGGGGGCACTAACTATGGCTACACCTTC	.	once	TRBV7-3	TRBJ1-2
CATTGLEAFF	TGTGCCACCACAGGGCTTGAAGCTTTCTTT	.	once	TRBV24-1	TRBJ1-1
CASSLRVQSPLHF	TGTGCCAGCAGTTTAAGGGTACAGTCACCCCTCCACTTT	.	.	TRBV12-3/TRBV12-4	TRBJ1-6
CASSEFGTGRSGELFF	TGTGCCAGCAGTGAATTTGGGACAGGAAGGTCCGGGGAGCTGTTTTTT	TRBD1	.	TRBV25-1	TRBJ2-2
CSASGTALYEQYF	TGCAGTGCTAGCGGCACAGCCCTCTACGAGCAGTACTTC	.	many	TRBV20-1	TRBJ2-7
CSAGGTGEGYTF	TGCAGTGCTGGCGGGACAGGGGAAGGCTACACCTTC	TRBD1	.	TRBV20-1	TRBJ1-2
CASSRVAGNTIYF	TGTGCCAGCAGCAGGGTGGCTGGAAACACCATATATTTT	.	many	TRBV5-5	TRBJ1-3
CATSDNLADTQYF	TGTGCCACCAGTGATAATTTGGCTGATACGCAGTATTTT	.	few	TRBV24-1	TRBJ2-3